The present TCR beta chain was sequenced within a study of stem cell transplantation in POMP-related autoinflammatory disease. Study overall: Pre-transplant patients had naive-skewed CD4+ T cells and few CD8+ T cells. Study-wide points: In patients with PRAID, every analyzed T-cell subset tended to show lower diversity and higher clonality. Fewer unique TRB V-J gene pairings were identified in patients with PRAID.

V gave up 0 bases and J gave up 6 bases; unmatched junction bases: 4. The CDR3 contains 14 residues. PRAID featured prominent immunodeficiency. Measured with immunoSEQ multiplex PCR; TCRdb has only the in-frame clones, and not every one. This table has about 32,000 clones, roughly 88% appearing once. As concerns this clone: Its antigen is unknown.

The specimen comprised CD4+ T cells from PBMCs, sampled before stem cell transplantation. The sequence came from a human donor with POMP-related autoinflammation and immune dysregulation (PRAID). The chain combines TRBV5-3 with TRBJ1-2; 8 bases line up with TRBD1. TRBV5-3 is marked as an open reading frame, function uncertain. The CDR3 sequence is CARSLGQGINGYTF. Written as DNA, the CDR3 is TGTGCCAGAAGCTTGGGACAGGGGATTAATGGCTACACCTTC.